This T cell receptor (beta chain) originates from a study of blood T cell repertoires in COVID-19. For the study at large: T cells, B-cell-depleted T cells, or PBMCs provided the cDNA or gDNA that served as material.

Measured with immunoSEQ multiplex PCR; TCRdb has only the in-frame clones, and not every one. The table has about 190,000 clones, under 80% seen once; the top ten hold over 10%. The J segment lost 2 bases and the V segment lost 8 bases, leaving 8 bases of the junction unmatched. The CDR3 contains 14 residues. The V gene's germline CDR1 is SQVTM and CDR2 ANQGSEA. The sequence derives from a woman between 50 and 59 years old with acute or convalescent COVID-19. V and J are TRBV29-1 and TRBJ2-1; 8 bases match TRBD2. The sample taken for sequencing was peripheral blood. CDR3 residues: CSLGAGGPYNEQFF. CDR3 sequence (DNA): TGCAGCCTGGGGGCGGGGGGACCCTACAATGAGCAGTTCTTC.